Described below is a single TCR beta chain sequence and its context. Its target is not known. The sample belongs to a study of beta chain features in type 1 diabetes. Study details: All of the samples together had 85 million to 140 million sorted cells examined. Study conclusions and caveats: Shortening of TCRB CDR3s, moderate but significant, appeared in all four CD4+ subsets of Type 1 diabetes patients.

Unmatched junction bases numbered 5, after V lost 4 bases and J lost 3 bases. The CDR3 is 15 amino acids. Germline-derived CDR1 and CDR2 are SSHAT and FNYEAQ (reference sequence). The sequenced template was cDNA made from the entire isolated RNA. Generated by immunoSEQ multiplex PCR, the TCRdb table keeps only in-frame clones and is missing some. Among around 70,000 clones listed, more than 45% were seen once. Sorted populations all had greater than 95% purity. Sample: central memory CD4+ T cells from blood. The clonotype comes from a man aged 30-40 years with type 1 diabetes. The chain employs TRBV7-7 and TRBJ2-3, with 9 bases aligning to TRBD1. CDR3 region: CASSSNDRGTDTQYF. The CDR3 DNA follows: TGTGCCAGCAGCTCGAATGACAGGGGGACAGATACGCAGTATTTT.